One and the same sample provided the 27 T cell receptor beta chains below, sequenced in a study of identical twins. TCRdb called the 5' RACE reads again in MiXCR, with one record for every CDR3 protein. Counted here are approximately 630,000 distinct CDR3 sequences, about 7% occurring once; the ten biggest clones make up 1.6%. These sequences were also reported in another study, on yellow fever vaccine responses in identical twins.

The sequenced sample consisted of PBMCs. Receptor source: a woman aged 18-35 years in good health.

In its sample, this clonotype was seen many times. The chain combines TRBV5-1 with TRBJ2-1; the match to TRBD2 covers 11 bases. Trimming at V came to 3 bases and at J to 10 bases, leaving 12 bases not matched to a gene. There are 16 residues in the CDR3. Germline V lookup: CDR1 SGHRS, CDR2 YFSETQ. For the CDR3, the DNA is TGCGCCAGCAGCTCCCACTTAGCGGGAGGGACTAGGGAGCAGTTCTTC. The encoded protein is CASSSHLAGGTREQFF.

This sequence joins TRBV4-1 and TRBJ2-7; TRBD1 matches 8 bases. The CDR3 runs to 14 residues. The germline gives CDR1 MGHRA, CDR2 YSYEKL. Trimming took 5 bases from V and 7 from J; bases not matched to a gene: 10. The CDR3 DNA reads TGCGCCAGCAGCTCTATAACAGGGGGAAATGAGCAGTACGTC. Translation: CASSSITGGNEQYV.

There are a few counts of this clonotype. This chain joins TRBV20-1 and TRBJ2-7, with 7 bases fitting TRBD2. V was pared by 0 bases and J by 5 bases, with 7 bases of the junction left unmatched. In germline, CDR1 is DFQATT, CDR2 SNEGSKA (reference sequence). The CDR3 runs to 14 residues. CDR3 region: CSARDPGLDHEQYF. The CDR3 nucleotides read TGCAGTGCTAGAGATCCTGGACTAGACCACGAGCAGTACTTC.

The sample holds a few counts of this clonotype. The chain combines TRBV13 with TRBJ1-1; D is undetermined. The CDR3 is made up of 12 amino acids. CDR1 is PRHDT, CDR2 FYEKMQ, per germline (reference sequence). V shed 5 bases and J shed 2 bases, with 6 bases lying between them. Here the CDR3 reads CASSVSNTEAFF. The CDR3 bases are TGTGCCAGCAGCGTTAGTAACACTGAAGCTTTCTTT.

A few counts support this clonotype. The chain combines TRBV5-1 with TRBJ1-1; 9 bases agree with TRBD1. The CDR3 has 15 residues. The trim removed 3 bases at V and 1 base at J, leaving 4 bases unmatched. Germline-derived CDR1 and CDR2 are SGHRS and YFSETQ. The CDR3: CASSWTGQGNTEAFF. The DNA of the CDR3 is TGCGCCAGCAGCTGGACGGGACAGGGGAACACTGAAGCTTTCTTT.

The chain employs TRBV2 and TRBJ2-1; 10 bases fit TRBD1. CDR1 is SNHLY and CDR2 is FYNNEI in the germline V gene. This CDR3 has 14 residues. V shed 5 bases and J 8 bases; nucleotides not matched to a gene: 6. CDR3: CASSSGTGVDEQFF. The DNA of the CDR3 is TGTGCCAGCAGTTCCGGGACAGGGGTTGATGAGCAGTTCTTC.

This clonotype was detected many times. V is TRBV6-1 and J is TRBJ1-1, with D unclear. Germline V gives CDR1 MNHNS, CDR2 SASEGT. The CDR3 is made up of 13 amino acids. V gave up 6 bases and J gave up 1 base, with 9 bases separating them. This chain's CDR3 is CASRKTGNTEAFF. CDR3 DNA: TGTGCCAGCAGGAAGACGGGGAACACTGAAGCTTTCTTT.

This clonotype was found a few times. The chain has TRBV5-1 and TRBJ2-3; maybe TRBD1 (6 bases). Per germline, CDR1 SGHRS and CDR2 YFSETQ. The V gene lost 7 bases and the J gene lost 0 bases, with 24 bases spanning the gap. The CDR3 spans 18 residues. The CDR3 region has the DNA TGCGCCAGCCAAAGAACCGGGACAACCCCCGGTAGCACAGATACGCAGTATTTT. Residues: CASQRTGTTPGSTDTQYF.

The rearrangement joins TRBV13 to TRBJ1-3; 7 positions agree with TRBD1. Germline-derived CDR1 and CDR2 are PRHDT and FYEKMQ (reference sequence). CDR3 length: 17 residues. The ends lost 3 bases at V and 0 bases at J; junction bases unmatched: 8. CDR3 sequence reads: CASSFIDRVRSGNTIYF. The CDR3 DNA follows: TGTGCCAGCAGCTTCATAGACAGGGTCCGCTCTGGAAACACCATATATTTT. Variable domain in full (rest from reference TRBV13 and TRBJ1-3): AAGVIQSPRHLIKEKRETATLKCYPIPRHDTVYWYQQGPGQDPQFLISFYEKMQSDKGSIPDRFSAQQFSDYHSELNMSSLELGDSALYFCASSFIDRVRSGNTIYFGEGSWLTVV.

This clonotype has only a few counts. This chain links TRBV11-2 with TRBJ2-3; 8 positions match TRBD2. CDR3 length equals 14 residues. The J segment lost 6 bases and the V segment lost 5 bases, leaving 7 bases of the junction unmatched. Per the germline V gene, CDR1 is SGHAT and CDR2 is FQNNGV. CDR3 nucleotides: TGTGCCAGCAGCGCGGGACTAGGATCCGATACGCAGTATTTT. This translates into CASSAGLGSDTQYF.

This chain uses TRBV6-1 with TRBJ2-1, with 9 bases fitting TRBD2. CDR1 and CDR2 from the germline V gene are MNHNS and SASEGT. The CDR3 is 16 residues long. After removal of 5 bases from V and 9 bases from J, the junction contained 14 bases not matched to a gene. CDR3 sequence: CASSRGGTSRSGEQFF. The CDR3 region has the DNA TGTGCCAGCAGTAGGGGGGGGACTAGCCGGAGCGGTGAGCAGTTCTTC.

V and J are TRBV3-1 and TRBJ2-2; D is possibly TRBD1 or TRBD2 (6 bases each). The CDR3 has 17 amino acids. Trimming left V 3 bases short and J 1 base short, with 15 bases between. Germline V CDR1 and CDR2: LGHDT, YNNKEL (reference sequence). CDR3 loop: CASSQWGAGKNTGELFF. CDR3 in DNA: TGTGCCAGCAGCCAGTGGGGGGCAGGGAAGAACACCGGGGAGCTGTTTTTT.

This clonotype showed up many times. An end of the junction does not agree with germline; a read error may underlie this. The genes are TRBV2 and TRBJ2-1, with TRBD2 matching 11 bases. The length of the CDR3 is 17 residues. Germline V CDR1 and CDR2: SNHLY, FYNNEI. In DNA form, the CDR3 reads TGTGCCAGCAGTGACCAACTTGGACTAGCGGGCTACACTGAGCAGTTCTTC. It is translated as CASSDQLGLAGYTEQFF.

This clonotype was detected ten times or more. The V call is TRBV11-2, the J call TRBJ2-1; 13 positions match TRBD2. V dropped 5 bases and J dropped 2; count of bases not matched to a gene: 3. The CDR3 has 16 residues. Germline V gene data show CDR1 as SGHAT and CDR2 as FQNNGV. The DNA for the CDR3 is TGTGCCAGCAGCCCTACTAGCGGGGGGGCCTACAATGAGCAGTTCTTC. Translating gives CASSPTSGGAYNEQFF.

This chain joins TRBV28 and TRBJ2-6; TRBD2 agrees at 9 bases. V dropped 8 bases and J dropped 4; count of bases not matched to a gene: 15. The CDR3 loop spans 18 amino acids. In germline, CDR1 is MDHEN, CDR2 SYDVKM. CDR3: CASGRLSSGTRGANVLTF. The CDR3 DNA follows: TGTGCCAGCGGCCGGTTGTCTAGCGGGACGCGGGGGGCCAACGTCCTGACTTTC.

This clonotype was counted a few times. The gene calls are TRBV10-3 and TRBJ2-2; TRBD2 is a possible D gene (5 bases). Germline-derived CDR1 and CDR2 are ENHRY and SYGVKD. This CDR3 contains 12 residues. The germline V and J ends were trimmed by 10 bases and 4 bases, with 10 bases remaining between them. CDR3 DNA: TGTGCCACCTACGAGGGCACCGGGGAGCTGTTTTTT. Translation gives CATYEGTGELFF.

The chain is built from TRBV29-1 and TRBJ2-3; possible D gene TRBD1, 6 bases. Germline V gene data show CDR1 as SQVTM and CDR2 as ANQGSEA. V was cut by 6 bases and J by 6 bases, with 22 bases left in between. The CDR3 consists of 15 residues. The CDR3 is CSVHPWGRQGDTQYF. In DNA, the CDR3 is TGCAGCGTGCACCCCTGGGGGCGTCAAGGGGATACGCAGTATTTT.

A few counts support this clonotype. The CDR3 is CSARDPNGTVTDTQYF. In DNA form, the CDR3 reads TGCAGTGCTAGAGATCCGAACGGGACAGTCACAGATACGCAGTATTTT. This rearrangement joins TRBV20-1 to TRBJ2-3; 7 nucleotides match TRBD1. This CDR3 is 16 amino acids long. Germline V gene sequence: CDR1 DFQATT, CDR2 SNEGSKA (reference sequence). Trimming took 0 bases from V and 2 from J; bases not matched to a gene: 8.

This clonotype was picked up many times. The chain carries TRBV7-9 and TRBJ1-4; perhaps TRBD1 as D (5 bases). Germline CDR1 is SEHNR and CDR2 is FQNEAQ (reference sequence). The CDR3 sequence is 15 residues long. Trimming removed 3 bases at V and 8 bases at J, with 16 bases between. The CDR3 spells CASSFRGLSLEKLFF. For the CDR3, the DNA is TGTGCCAGCAGCTTCCGGGGACTTTCCCTCGAAAAACTGTTTTTT.

This chain's CDR3 is CASSQRNEGQGANEQYF. The CDR3 nucleotides read TGCGCCAGCAGCCAAAGGAATGAGGGACAGGGGGCGAACGAGCAGTACTTC. The chain combines TRBV4-1 with TRBJ2-7, with 12 bases matching TRBD1. Germline V lookup: CDR1 MGHRA, CDR2 YSYEKL. The J segment lost 5 bases and the V segment lost 2 bases, leaving 10 bases of the junction unmatched. The CDR3 spans 17 residues.

This clonotype was recorded at least ten times. This chain uses TRBV5-6 with TRBJ1-5; D remains unclear. CDR3 length: 17 residues. CDR1 is SGHDT and CDR2 is YYEEEE in the germline V gene. V lost 0 bases to trimming and J lost 2 bases, with 15 bases between them. The CDR3 here is CASSLAPQRQGNQPQHF. CDR3 bases: TGTGCCAGCAGCTTGGCACCACAGAGGCAAGGCAATCAGCCCCAGCATTTT.

This clonotype occurred many times. The chain is built from TRBV6-5 and TRBJ1-6; no firm D call. CDR3 size: 16 residues. V dropped 0 bases and J dropped 3 bases, with 9 bases sitting between them. Germline lookup yields CDR1 MNHEY and CDR2 SVGAGI. The CDR3 here is CASSYSVGVYNSPLHF. As DNA, the CDR3 is TGTGCCAGCAGTTACTCGGTTGGAGTCTATAATTCACCCCTCCACTTT.

The chain carries TRBV7-9 and TRBJ1-2, with 7 bases aligning to TRBD1. CDR1 and CDR2 (germline): SEHNR, FQNEAQ (reference sequence). The CDR3 totals 16 residues. Losses at the gene ends were 4 bases for V and 8 bases for J; bases not matched to a gene: 16. This CDR3 reads CASSSYSDRERRGYTF. The CDR3 DNA reads TGTGCCAGCAGCTCCTACTCAGACAGGGAAAGACGGGGCTACACCTTC.

This clonotype has a handful of counts. The chain combines TRBV15 with TRBJ2-7; tentatively, D is TRBD2 (6 bases). Trimming took 4 bases from V and 3 from J, leaving 16 bases between them. CDR3 length: 15 residues. Germline CDR1 reads LNHNV; CDR2 reads YYDKDF (reference sequence). The CDR3 nucleotides are TGTGCCACCAGCAACCCCATGGGGGGTAGCTACGAGCAGTACTTC. It translates to CATSNPMGGSYEQYF. The complete variable domain, with remaining parts taken from reference TRBV15 and TRBJ2-7, reads DAMVIQNPRYQVTQFGKPVTLSCSQTLNHNVMYWYQQKSSQAPKLLFHYYDKDFNNEADTPDNFQSRRPNTSFCFLDIRSPGLGDTAMYLCATSNPMGGSYEQYFGPGTRLTVT.

This clonotype was recorded a few times. The CDR3 DNA reads TGTGCCAGCAGCTTGGGGAGACAGGGGATTCTCAAACAGCCCCAGCATTTT. Translation gives CASSLGRQGILKQPQHF. The V call is TRBV5-5, the J call TRBJ1-5; 8 bases are a match to TRBD1. Per germline, CDR1 SGHKS and CDR2 YYEKEE (reference sequence). This CDR3 is 17 amino acids long. V lost 0 bases to trimming and J lost 7 bases; unmatched junction nucleotides: 12. Supplemented by reference TRBV5-5 and TRBJ1-5, the full variable domain reads DAGVTQSPTHLIKTRGQQVTLRCSPISGHKSVSWYQQVLGQGPQFIFQYYEKEERGRGNFPDRFSARQFPNYSSELNVNALLLGDSALYLCASSLGRQGILKQPQHFGDGTRLSIL.

Ten or more counts support this clonotype. This rearrangement joins TRBV10-3 to TRBJ2-1, with D perhaps matching TRBD2 (5 bases). This CDR3 contains 12 residues. V was pared by 2 bases and J by 6 bases, with 5 bases between. The germline V gene encodes CDR1 ENHRY and CDR2 SYGVKD. The CDR3 nucleotides read TGTGCCATCAGTGAGACTAGCAATGAGCAGTTCTTC. Translating it yields CAISETSNEQFF.

This rearrangement joins TRBV7-6 to TRBJ2-1; TRBD2 matches at 13 bases. V lost 2 bases, J lost 9 bases, and 10 bases stayed unmatched. Germline assignment: CDR1 SGHVS and CDR2 FNYEAQ. The CDR3 extends over 17 amino acids. The CDR3 loop is CASSLSAGLAGVGEQFF. DNA of the CDR3: TGTGCCAGCAGCTTATCCGCCGGACTAGCGGGAGTAGGTGAGCAGTTCTTC.